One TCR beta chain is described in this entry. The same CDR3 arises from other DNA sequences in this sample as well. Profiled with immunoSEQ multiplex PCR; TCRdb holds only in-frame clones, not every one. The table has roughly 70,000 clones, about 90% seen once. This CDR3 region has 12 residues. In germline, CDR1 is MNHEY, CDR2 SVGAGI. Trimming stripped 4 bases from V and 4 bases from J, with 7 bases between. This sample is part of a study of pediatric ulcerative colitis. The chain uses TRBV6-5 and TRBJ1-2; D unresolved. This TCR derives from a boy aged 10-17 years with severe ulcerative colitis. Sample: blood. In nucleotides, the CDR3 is TGTGCCAGCAGTTCCGACTTCTATGGCTACACCTTC. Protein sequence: CASSSDFYGYTF.